Below are 14 T cell receptor beta chains sequenced from a single sample in a study of cytomegalovirus exposure and HLA in healthy donors (TCRdb year 2017). To prepare the library, the immunoSEQ multiplex PCR assay was applied. For the multiplex PCR, a mixture combining 60 forward primers for TCR Vbeta segments and 13 reverse primers for TCR Jbeta segments was used. TCRdb's version of the immuneACCESS table is confined to in-frame rearrangements and falls short of the full clone set. An unresolved V gene accounts for under half of the shortfall where checked; the remainder is of unknown origin. The table for this sample lists about 110,000 clones; roughly 72% of them were counted only once. The ten largest clones capture about 8% of the sample. Sequencing was done on a sample of PBMCs. The receptors derive from a man aged 30 to 39 in good health and CMV-seronegative.

The rearrangement links TRBV29-1 to TRBJ2-5; the match to TRBD1 covers 12 bases. CDR3 length equals 16 residues. The trim removed 0 bases at V and 5 bases at J, leaving 7 bases unmatched. CDR1 is SQVTM, CDR2 ANQGSEA, per germline. The CDR3 region is CSVEDSGTGGFETQYF. The CDR3 bases are TGCAGCGTTGAAGATTCAGGGACAGGGGGCTTTGAGACCCAGTACTTC.

The chain employs TRBV13 and TRBJ2-1; the D gene is possibly TRBD2 (7 bases). Trimming removed 5 bases at V and 0 bases at J, with 17 bases between. CDR3 length: 17 amino acids. Germline-derived CDR1 and CDR2 are PRHDT and FYEKMQ (reference sequence). CDR3 DNA sequence: TGTGCCAGCAGCGCCTTGAGGGGGGGCTTCTCCTACAATGAGCAGTTCTTC. It yields the protein CASSALRGGFSYNEQFF. Using reference TRBV13 and TRBJ2-1 for the parts outside the CDR3, the full variable domain is AAGVIQSPRHLIKEKRETATLKCYPIPRHDTVYWYQQGPGQDPQFLISFYEKMQSDKGSIPDRFSAQQFSDYHSELNMSSLELGDSALYFCASSALRGGFSYNEQFFGPGTRLTVL.

This clone has a count of ten or more. V usage is TRBV15 and J usage is TRBJ2-3; TRBD2 matches at 7 bases. Germline CDR1 LNHNV, CDR2 YYDKDF (reference sequence). The CDR3 is 16 amino acids. After removal of 2 bases from V and 4 bases from J, the junction contained 9 bases not matched to a gene. The CDR3 here is CATSRSAGDGADTQYF. CDR3 nucleotide sequence: TGTGCCACCAGCAGATCCGCGGGAGATGGGGCAGATACGCAGTATTTT.

The rearrangement uses TRBV6-5 and TRBJ1-5; no definite D call. Trimming took 0 bases from V and 7 from J, leaving 7 bases between them. CDR3 length equals 13 residues. Germline CDR1 and CDR2: MNHEY and SVGAGI. CDR3 bases: TGTGCCAGCAGTTACTCGGAGGGACAGCCCCAGCATTTT. This codes for CASSYSEGQPQHF.

Details on this clone: Other DNA sequences in this specimen translate into the identical CDR3. The chain recombines TRBV28 with TRBJ2-7, with 7 bases aligning to TRBD1. The V segment lost 0 bases and the J segment 3 bases; nucleotides outside the gene matches: 8. The CDR3 loop spans 16 amino acids. Germline V CDR1 and CDR2: MDHEN, SYDVKM. CDR3 DNA sequence: TGTGCCAGCAGTTTATGGGGACAGCTATCCTTCTACGAGCAGTACTTC. Amino acids: CASSLWGQLSFYEQYF.

The chain recombines TRBV11-3 with TRBJ2-5; 7 nucleotides line up with TRBD1. The junction had 2 bases not matched to a gene; V was cut back by 5 bases and J by 2 bases. The CDR3 contains 13 residues. CDR1 and CDR2 (germline): SGHNT, YENEEA. The CDR3 reads CASSRDSQETQYF. DNA for the CDR3: TGTGCCAGCAGCCGGGACAGTCAAGAGACCCAGTACTTC. Based on the CDR3 plus reference TRBV11-3 and TRBJ2-5, the full variable domain is EAGVVQSPRYKIIEKKQPVAFWCNPISGHNTLYWYLQNLGQGPELLIRYENEEAVDDSQLPKDRFSAERLKGVDSTLKIQPAELGDSAVYLCASSRDSQETQYFGPGTRLLVL.

This chain connects TRBV6-1 to TRBJ1-5; no clear D. This CDR3 comprises 13 residues. Trimming left V 7 bases short and J 0 bases short, with 7 bases between. CDR1 and CDR2 (germline): MNHNS, SASEGT. The CDR3 loop is CASKPGSNQPQHF. The CDR3 DNA is TGTGCCAGCAAGCCGGGTAGCAATCAGCCCCAGCATTTT.

This CDR3 is CASNYGLAQISYNEQFF. The CDR3 DNA reads TGTGCCAGCAACTATGGACTAGCTCAGATCTCCTACAATGAGCAGTTCTTC. V is TRBV28 and J is TRBJ2-1; TRBD2 matches 8 bases. Trimming at V came to 7 bases and at J to 0 bases, leaving 11 bases not matched to a gene. CDR1 is MDHEN and CDR2 is SYDVKM in the germline V gene. This CDR3 is built from 17 residues.

The rearrangement uses TRBV6-5 and TRBJ1-6; TRBD1 matches at 7 bases. CDR1 is MNHEY, CDR2 SVGAGI, per germline. The CDR3 contains 15 residues. V was pared by 6 bases and J by 9 bases, with 11 bases of the junction left unmatched. Written as DNA, the CDR3 is TGTGCCAGCAGAACCCATACAGGGGTTGGTTCACCCCTCCACTTT. Amino acid sequence: CASRTHTGVGSPLHF.

The sample holds a few counts of this clone. The chain links TRBV28 to TRBJ1-5, with 12 nucleotides matching TRBD1. The trim removed 5 bases at V and 4 bases at J, leaving 6 bases unmatched. There are 16 residues in the CDR3. In germline, CDR1 is MDHEN, CDR2 SYDVKM. The CDR3 is CASSLGDRGPNQPQHF. DNA for the CDR3: TGTGCCAGCAGTCTAGGGGACAGGGGGCCTAATCAGCCCCAGCATTTT.

The chain links TRBV10-3 to TRBJ2-7; TRBD1 matches 7 bases. CDR1 and CDR2 from the germline V gene are ENHRY and SYGVKD. Trimming cost V 4 bases and J 5 bases; bases outside gene matches: 14. This CDR3 is built from 16 residues. The CDR3 loop reads CAISVRQGGKLDEQYF. CDR3 nucleotide sequence: TGTGCCATCAGTGTTAGACAGGGTGGGAAGTTGGACGAGCAGTACTTC.

The V call is TRBV7-6, the J call TRBJ2-1; D call uncertain. CDR1 is SGHVS, CDR2 FNYEAQ, per germline. Trimming removed 5 bases at V and 7 bases at J, with 12 bases between. The CDR3 length is 13 residues. The CDR3 nucleotides are TGTGCCAGCAGCCCCACCCCCAGAAATGAGCAGTTCTTC. This translates into CASSPTPRNEQFF.

The chain recombines TRBV10-1 with TRBJ1-1; D gene unclear. Deletions cut 3 bases from V and 1 base from J, with 6 bases between. The CDR3 is 13 amino acids. CDR1 WNHNN and CDR2 SYGVQD come from the germline V gene (reference sequence). CDR3 sequence (DNA): TGCGCCAGCAGTGAATCGGGGAACACTGAAGCTTTCTTT. Amino acid sequence: CASSESGNTEAFF.

The rearrangement uses TRBV18 and TRBJ2-2; D unclear. CDR1 is KGHSH, CDR2 LQKENI, per germline. The germline V and J ends were trimmed by 5 bases and 7 bases, with 8 bases remaining between them. The CDR3 is 12 residues long. The CDR3 DNA reads as TGTGCCAGCTCAACCGGTGACGGGGAGCTGTTTTTT. This sequence encodes CASSTGDGELFF.